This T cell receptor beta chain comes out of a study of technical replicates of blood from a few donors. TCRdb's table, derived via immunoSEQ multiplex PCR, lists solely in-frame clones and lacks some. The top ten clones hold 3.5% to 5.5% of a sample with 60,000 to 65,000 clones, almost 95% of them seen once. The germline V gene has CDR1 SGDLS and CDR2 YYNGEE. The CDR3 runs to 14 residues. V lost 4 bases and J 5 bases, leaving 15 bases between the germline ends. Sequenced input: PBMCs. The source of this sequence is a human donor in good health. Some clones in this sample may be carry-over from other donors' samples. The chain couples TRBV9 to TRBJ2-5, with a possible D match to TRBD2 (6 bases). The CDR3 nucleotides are TGTGCCAGCAGCCTGCGGGGCAGCTTTGAGACCCAGTACTTC. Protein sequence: CASSLRGSFETQYF. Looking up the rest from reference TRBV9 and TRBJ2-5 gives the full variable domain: DSGVTQTPKHLITATGQRVTLRCSPRSGDLSVYWYQQSLDQGLQFLIQYYNGEERAKGNILERFSAQQFPDLHSELNLSSLELGDSALYFCASSLRGSFETQYFGPGTRLLVL.